This TCR beta chain was documented in a study of cytomegalovirus exposure and HLA in healthy donors. Study outcomes and limitations: Sequencing artifact likely explains a cluster of highly shared sequence variants. Using a false discovery rate of 0.05, a later analysis showed that approximately 17,000 TCR beta sequences were associated with HLA alleles. Altogether, about 160 TCR beta chains were recorded as cytomegalovirus-associated.

CDR1 is SGHDN and CDR2 is FVKESK in the germline V gene. V gave up 4 bases and J gave up 11 bases, with 15 bases separating them. The CDR3 loop spans 13 amino acids. About this clone itself: Antigen specificity is unknown.

Primers: 60 Vbeta forward and 13 Jbeta reverse. Produced via immunoSEQ multiplex PCR; TCRdb's table is partial and in-frame only. The table has 250,000 to 350,000 clones, about 75% seen once. The TCR comes from a female donor in good health and CMV-seronegative. The rearrangement links TRBV14 to TRBJ1-5, with D perhaps TRBD1 (6 bases). The sample comprised PBMCs. This chain's CDR3 is CASSPAGQETQHF. The CDR3 DNA sequence: TGTGCCAGCAGCCCAGCGGGACAAGAAACCCAGCATTTT.